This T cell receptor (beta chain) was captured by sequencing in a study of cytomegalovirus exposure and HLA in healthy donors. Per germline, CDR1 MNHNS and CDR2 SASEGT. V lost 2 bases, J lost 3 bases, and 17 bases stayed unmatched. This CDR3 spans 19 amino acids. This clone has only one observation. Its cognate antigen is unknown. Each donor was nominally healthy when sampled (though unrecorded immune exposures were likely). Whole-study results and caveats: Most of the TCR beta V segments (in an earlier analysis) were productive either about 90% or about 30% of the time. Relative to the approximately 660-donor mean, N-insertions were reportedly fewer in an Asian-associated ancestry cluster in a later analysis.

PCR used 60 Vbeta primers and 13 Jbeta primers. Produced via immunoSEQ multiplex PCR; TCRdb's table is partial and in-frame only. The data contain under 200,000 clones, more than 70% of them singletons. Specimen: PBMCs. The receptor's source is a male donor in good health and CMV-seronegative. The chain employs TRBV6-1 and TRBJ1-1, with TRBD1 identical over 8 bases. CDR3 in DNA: TGTGCCAGCAGTGAACCGGGACAGGACATCCAAATGTGGGACACTGAAGCTTTCTTT. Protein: CASSEPGQDIQMWDTEAFF.